This TCR beta chain was profiled in a study of CD8 T cells in ankylosing spondylitis (dated by TCRdb to between 2016 and 2019). Regarding the study in general: The study set out to find disease-linked TCR variants by profiling T cell receptor beta repertoires in ankylosing spondylitis patients and healthy donors. The full study cohort was made up of about two dozen ankylosing spondylitis patients and more than 90 healthy donors. Samples of peripheral blood were taken, and for ankylosing spondylitis patients, synovial fluid was collected as well. Points the paper makes about the study in general: Blood from ankylosing spondylitis patients appeared to be characterized by a TCR beta motif made up of several highly homologous amino acid variants. The disease-linked clones had a CD8+ phenotype and were found at relatively low frequencies in peripheral blood. According to the report, matched synovial fluid samples from ankylosing spondylitis patients were significantly enriched for the disease-linked clones. Some motif variants were previously reported in synovial fluid and blood of reactive arthritis patients, suggesting common disease-initiation mechanisms.

The CDR3 covers 15 residues, taking in both the cysteine and the phenylalanine. The entry retains the CDR3 DNA only, 45 bases that are in frame from base 1. CDR1 and CDR2 are drawn from the germline V gene (reference sequence): SEHNR, FQNEAQ. V has 5 bases trimmed and J has 3 bases trimmed; junction bases matching no gene number 5. This clonotype has just a few counts. Its antigen has not been determined. Base qualities are not at hand, and no much larger clone is one base apart. Sequencing took place on an Illumina HiSeq 2500. Quantitative 5'-RACE with molecular barcodes was used to prepare TCR beta libraries. As for how the authors treated the data: To identify disease-linked TCR variants, a new computational method was used, one built on a probabilistic model of VDJ rearrangement. TCRdb trimmed public reads at Q25 via fastp, called clones via MiXCR and kept in-frame beta chains. Rows with one shared CDR3 protein collapse into an entry with the most common genes and DNA. TCRdb, not the authors, supplied the V and J calls. The sample yields approximately 350,000 distinct CDR3 sequences; roughly 22% were counted once. The top ten constitute about an eighth of the sample.

The sequenced sample consisted of blood, either unsorted or a sorted T cell fraction (not recorded which). The clonotype originates from a male donor with ankylosing spondylitis or in good health (not recorded which). The sequence is built from TRBV7-9 and TRBJ2-2; the junction holds 8 bases that match TRBD1. The DNA sequence is TGTGCCAGCAGCCAGACAGGGGATCACACCGGGGAGCTGTTTTTT. It translates as CASSQTGDHTGELFF.